What follows are 18 T cell receptor beta chains derived from one specimen sequenced in a study of blood T cells in healthy people across ages. Sample-barcoded 5' priming and a J-beta primer mix drove a second PCR of roughly 6 to 12 cycles. TCRdb recomputed calls from the 5' RACE reads with MiXCR, one row per CDR3 protein. The sample has about 970,000 distinct CDR3 sequences; roughly 51% are singletons. Sequencing was done on a sample of blood. Receptors originate from a woman aged 60-70 years in good health.

This clonotype was counted between two and nine times. Sequence at one end of the junction differs from germline and may be a read error. The gene calls are TRBV7-9 and TRBJ2-7; 8 bases map to TRBD2. Germline CDR1 reads SEHNR; CDR2 reads FQNEAQ (reference sequence). This CDR3 is 13 amino acids long. CDR3 sequence: CASSLAGIYEQYF. CDR3 in DNA: TGTGCCAGCAGCCTAGCGGGTATCTACGAGCAGTACTTC.

The V and J genes are TRBV28 and TRBJ1-2; D is unresolved. Germline-derived CDR1 and CDR2 are MDHEN and SYDVKM. This CDR3 has 15 residues. Trimming took 8 bases from V and 1 from J, leaving 17 bases between them. The CDR3 protein is CASGANGIYNYGYTF. Here the CDR3 DNA reads TGTGCCAGCGGAGCCAACGGCATTTATAACTATGGCTACACCTTC.

The chain employs TRBV20-1 and TRBJ2-3, with D tentatively TRBD2 (6 bases). The CDR3 covers 14 residues. Looked up from germline, CDR1 is DFQATT and CDR2 is SNEGSKA (reference sequence). Trimming shortened V by 3 bases and J by 6 bases, and 16 bases separated the two germline ends. The CDR3 coding sequence is TGCAGTGCTAGGGTTTTTTCGGAGGGGGATACGCAGTATTTT. It yields the protein CSARVFSEGDTQYF.

The chain carries TRBV4-3 and TRBJ1-1; TRBD1 aligns across 10 bases. The trim removed 3 bases at V and 6 bases at J, leaving 4 bases unmatched. Germline CDR1 and CDR2: LGHNA and YSLEER. The CDR3 has 14 amino acids. In DNA form, the CDR3 reads TGCGCCAGCAGCCAGACAGGGGGCTTGTCTGAAGCTTTCTTT. It translates to CASSQTGGLSEAFF.

This sequence joins TRBV28 and TRBJ2-7, with TRBD2 matching 10 bases. This CDR3 spans 14 amino acids. The germline V gene encodes CDR1 MDHEN and CDR2 SYDVKM. CDR3 in amino acids: CGTNGLAETYEQYF. For the CDR3, the DNA is TGTGGTACTAACGGACTAGCGGAGACCTACGAGCAGTACTTC.

This clonotype has only a few counts. The genes are TRBV20-1 and TRBJ2-7; a weak D match, TRBD2 (6 bases). This CDR3 has 14 residues. Germline V lookup: CDR1 DFQATT, CDR2 SNEGSKA (reference sequence). V gave up 2 bases and J gave up 2 bases, with 13 bases separating them. The CDR3 coding sequence is TGCAGTGCTAGAAACACCGCGGGACCCTACGAGCAGTACTTC. It is translated as CSARNTAGPYEQYF.

Only a few counts were recorded for this clonotype. The CDR3 loop is CASSLGGLATIYEQYF. CDR3 bases: TGTGCCAGCAGTTTAGGGGGACTAGCGACAATCTACGAGCAGTACTTC. This chain connects TRBV12-3 or TRBV12-4 to TRBJ2-7; 10 nucleotides align to TRBD2. This CDR3 comprises 16 residues. The V gene end was trimmed by 1 base and the J gene end by 3 bases; junction bases not matched to a gene: 6.

As concerns this clonotype: The junction shows a germline mismatch at one end, possibly a read error. This chain links TRBV29-1 with TRBJ2-7; TRBD2 matches at 12 bases. The CDR3 sequence is 15 residues long. Germline V gives CDR1 SQVTM, CDR2 ANQGSEA. CDR3 in amino acids: CGVEGLAGHTYEQYF. The CDR3 bases are TGCGGCGTTGAAGGACTAGCGGGGCATACCTACGAGCAGTACTTC.

This clonotype was seen a few times. The chain joins TRBV4-1 to TRBJ2-7; the D gene could be TRBD1 or TRBD2 (5 bases each). The V and J ends lost 0 bases and 4 bases respectively, with 13 bases between them. The length of the CDR3 is 15 residues. The germline CDR1 and CDR2 sequences are MGHRA and YSYEKL. CDR3 sequence reads: CASSQEGPALYEQYF. The CDR3 DNA follows: TGCGCCAGCAGCCAAGAGGGACCGGCGCTTTACGAGCAGTACTTC.

The chain couples TRBV7-2 to TRBJ2-5; 8 nucleotides match TRBD2. The CDR3 contains 15 residues. After removal of 2 bases from V and 5 bases from J, the junction contained 7 bases not matched to a gene. Germline V gene sequence: CDR1 SGHTA, CDR2 FQGNSA. The CDR3 protein is CASSLSGSVGETQYF. CDR3 nucleotides: TGTGCCAGCAGCTTAAGCGGGAGCGTGGGGGAGACCCAGTACTTC.

The gene calls are TRBV7-2 and TRBJ2-3; D remains ambiguous. Per germline, CDR1 SGHTA and CDR2 FQGNSA. There are 12 residues in the CDR3. V gave up 4 bases and J gave up 4 bases, with 6 bases separating them. This CDR3 is CASSWNPDTQYF. CDR3 DNA sequence: TGTGCCAGCAGCTGGAACCCAGATACGCAGTATTTT. The variable domain in full, with the rest retrieved from reference TRBV7-2 and TRBJ2-3, is GAGVSQSPSNKVTEKGKDVELRCDPISGHTALYWYRQSLGQGLEFLIYFQGNSAPDKSGLPSDRFSAERTGGSVSTLTIQRTQQEDSAVYLCASSWNPDTQYFGPGTRLTVL.

This clonotype was counted only a few times. The rearrangement joins TRBV20-1 to TRBJ2-3; TRBD1 is a possible D gene (5 bases). The CDR3 is 16 residues long. V was shortened by 2 bases and J by 3 bases, with 18 bases between the two germline ends. Germline CDR1 DFQATT, CDR2 SNEGSKA (reference sequence). The chain's CDR3 is CSARPRQGRGTDTQYF. The CDR3 DNA follows: TGCAGTGCTAGACCTCGGCAGGGTAGGGGTACAGATACGCAGTATTTT.

This clonotype has just a few counts. The rearrangement links TRBV20-1 to TRBJ2-1, with 7 bases identical to TRBD2. Per the germline V gene, CDR1 is DFQATT and CDR2 is SNEGSKA (reference sequence). The CDR3 has 13 amino acids. The trim removed 4 bases at V and 10 bases at J, leaving 10 bases unmatched. CDR3 protein: CSAKATAAGEQFF. The CDR3 bases are TGCAGTGCTAAGGCAACAGCAGCGGGAGAGCAGTTCTTC.

The V call is TRBV25-1, the J call TRBJ1-5, with D uncertain. The V gene lost 6 bases and the J gene lost 2 bases, with 8 bases spanning the gap. Germline CDR1 MGHDK, CDR2 SYGVNS. The CDR3 contains 13 residues. The CDR3: CASSPAGNQPQHF. The CDR3 nucleotides are TGTGCCAGCAGCCCGGCCGGCAATCAGCCCCAGCATTTT.

The genes are TRBV7-2 and TRBJ1-5; 7 bases agree with TRBD1. Germline lookup yields CDR1 SGHTA and CDR2 FQGNSA. The CDR3 consists of 14 residues. The V segment lost 6 bases and the J segment 6 bases; nucleotides outside the gene matches: 8. The CDR3 reads CASSFRGAGQPQHF. The CDR3 DNA sequence: TGTGCCAGCAGTTTCAGGGGGGCGGGTCAGCCCCAGCATTTT.

The chain carries TRBV5-1 and TRBJ2-7; maybe TRBD2 (6 bases). CDR3 length equals 16 residues. Germline CDR1 SGHRS, CDR2 YFSETQ. V was shortened by 5 bases and J by 1 base, with 19 bases between the two germline ends. The CDR3 nucleotides read TGCGCCAGCAGTTACCTCGCGGGGCAGGCTTCCTACGAGCAGTACTTC. Translated, it gives CASSYLAGQASYEQYF.

This clonotype appeared a few times. J is TRBJ2-6 and V is TRBV20-1; TRBD2 is a possible D gene (5 bases). V lost 0 bases, J lost 2 bases, and 8 bases lay in between. The CDR3 extends over 15 amino acids. Looked up from germline, CDR1 is DFQATT and CDR2 is SNEGSKA (reference sequence). CDR3 sequence: CSARDVGTGANVLTF. CDR3 in DNA: TGCAGTGCTAGAGATGTCGGGACTGGGGCCAACGTCCTGACTTTC.

As to this clonotype: A junction end diverges from the germline sequence, so it may reflect a read error. The genes are TRBV5-1 and TRBJ2-6; D is unresolved. From germline, CDR1 is SGHRS and CDR2 YFSETQ. CDR3 length: 15 residues. CDR3 protein: CASSSLSSEANVLTF. Here the CDR3 DNA reads TGCGCCAGCAGTTCACTGTCCTCTGAGGCCAACGTCCTGACTTTC.